This T cell receptor (beta chain) was retrieved from a study of cytomegalovirus exposure and HLA in healthy donors. V lost 0 bases and J lost 5, with 5 bases in between. Germline V gives CDR1 GTSNPN, CDR2 SVGIG (reference sequence). The CDR3 totals 11 residues. Findings and limits, study-wide: In a later analysis, TCR beta V- and J-gene trimming was associated with a missense DCLRE1C variant.

This clone was observed a single time. Its antigen is unknown. In the PCR, 60 Vbeta and 13 Jbeta primers were used. Generated by immunoSEQ multiplex PCR, the TCRdb table keeps only in-frame clones and is missing some. The sample contains roughly 120,000 clones, 55% to 75% of which appear only once. This TCR came from a man in his thirties or forties in good health and CMV-seropositive. The V and J genes are TRBV30 and TRBJ2-7; no reliable D call. The sequencing sample was made of PBMCs. This CDR3 is CAWSVVHEQYF. As DNA, the CDR3 is TGTGCCTGGAGTGTCGTCCACGAGCAGTACTTC.